This T cell receptor beta chain was identified in a study of T-cell memory formation after mild COVID-19 (dated by TCRdb to the early 2020s). About the investigation overall: TCR sequence clusters from the two donors were found to be largely donor specific. T-cell clones expanding and contracting after mild COVID-19 in two donors were tracked by longitudinal TCRalpha and TCRbeta repertoire sequencing. Two young, previously healthy adult volunteers made up the cohort, one male and one female. What the authors observed across the whole study: Only a couple of mild cases were covered in the study, and larger cohorts including severe cases with pre-infection samples were considered necessary. The second-wave clones that peaked on day 37 were not confirmed to be SARS-CoV-2 specific. From day 15 to 85, contracting clones showed balanced CD4/CD8 phenotypes, whereas a second wave of clones that expanded from day 15 to 37 leaned towards CD4+. Some responding clones were found in pre-infection memory, which suggests that pre-existing cross-reactive memory T cells took part in the SARS-CoV-2 response. Contracting CD4+ clones were located mainly in the CM and EM memory subsets, whereas CD8+ clones were found to be enriched in EMRA.

Sequencing relied on an Illumina NovaSeq 6000. TCRalpha and TCRbeta cDNA libraries were built by 5'RACE with constant-segment primers, adding sample barcodes and unique molecular identifiers. RNA was extracted from every sample with Trizol reagent. Library amplification was performed in two PCR steps, and a second sample barcode and Illumina TruSeq adapters were introduced in the second step. Sequencing of libraries was performed on an Illumina NovaSeq with 2 x 150 bp paired-end reads. The published analysis was carried out like this. Demultiplexing of reads and collapsing into UMI-guided consensus sequences were performed with migec v1.2.7. Using mixcr v2.1.11, the UMI consensuses were aligned to TRA and TRB V and J templates and assembled into clonotypes. Clonotypes were classified as expanded or contracted when called significant by both edgeR and NoisET, with noise models trained on biological replicates. For edgeR calls, a false discovery rate-adjusted p below 0.01 and a log2 fold-change threshold of 1 were applied. As an exploratory analysis of dynamics, max-normalized trajectories of the 1000 most abundant clonotypes were examined with PCA combined with hierarchical clustering. The CD4 or CD8 phenotype of responding clones was assigned using the separately sequenced CD4+ and CD8+ repertoires. TCRdb reran the public reads through fastp at Q25 and MiXCR, keeping productive beta chains. A single entry per CDR3 protein holds the most common genes and DNA from its merged rows. TCRdb's processing, not the authors' own work, is the source of the V and J calls. The sample table holds around 340,000 distinct CDR3 sequences, of which over 20% were seen once. The ten largest clonotypes hold approximately 12% of the sample.

Comments on this clonotype: The target of this receptor is not known. No base-level quality is on record; no much larger clone is a single base apart.

PBMCs were isolated by Ficoll-Paque density gradient centrifugation. The sample taken for sequencing was PBMCs or a T cell subset sorted from them (not recorded which). The clonotype was recovered from an adult woman who had mild COVID-19 (a few samples of this study predate the infection). The sample titles of this study are shuffled in the database, so cell type and time point are left out; the donor was told from shared clones.

CDR3 region: CASSDRGRHNNEQFF. Here is the DNA: TGTGCCAGCAGCGACCGGGGGCGCCACAACAATGAGCAGTTCTTC. The chain is made from TRBV7-2 and TRBJ2-1; the D gene is perhaps TRBD1 or TRBD2, each of them matching over 6 bases. From the germline V gene, CDR1 is SGHTA and CDR2 is FQGNSA. The trim is 5 bases for V and 5 bases for J, with a gap of 16 bases between the germline ends. The CDR3 sequence holds 15 residues, the cysteine and phenylalanine included. The retained sequence is limited to the CDR3, 45 bases, with the frame set at the first base.